This entry lists 8 T cell receptor beta chains sequenced from one sample in a study of T cell repertoires in cytomegalovirus infection (dated by TCRdb to between 2018 and 2021). The reads were generated on an Illumina HiSeq 1500. TCRdb ran its own pipeline on the public reads, namely fastp trimming at Q25 and MiXCR clone calling, and kept in-frame beta chains. For every CDR3 protein sequence, its rows merge into one entry that carries the most common genes and DNA. The table for this sample lists fewer than 550,000 distinct CDR3 sequences; 10% to 12% of them were counted only once. In total, the top ten clones hold roughly 10% of the sample. Input material: PBMCs. The receptors were sampled from a human donor in good health (CMV status not recorded). Some clones in this sample may be carry-over from other donors' samples.

This clonotype was seen many times. The chain uses TRBV5-1 and TRBJ2-1; tentatively, D is TRBD2 (7 bases). Germline CDR1 and CDR2: SGHRS and YFSETQ. The CDR3 has 15 amino acids. V gave up 3 bases and J gave up 9 bases, with 19 bases separating them. The CDR3 sequence is CASSSALGGPGEQFF. The CDR3 bases are TGCGCCAGCAGCTCCGCGTTGGGGGGGCCAGGTGAGCAGTTCTTC. Using reference TRBV5-1 and TRBJ2-1 for the parts outside the CDR3, the full variable domain is KAGVTQTPRYLIKTRGQQVTLSCSPISGHRSVSWYQQTPGQGLQFLFEYFSETQRNKGNFPGRFSGRQFSNSRSEMNVSTLELGDSALYLCASSSALGGPGEQFFGPGTRLTVL.

This clonotype has more than one count but fewer than ten. This chain connects TRBV19 to TRBJ2-2, with D possibly TRBD1 on 6 matching bases. CDR1 and CDR2 (germline): LNHDA, SQIVND (reference sequence). The CDR3 consists of 14 residues. Trimming pared 7 bases from V and 3 bases from J, leaving 12 bases between. CDR3 in DNA: TGTGCCAGTATGGGCAGGGGACACACCGGGGAGCTGTTTTTT. It translates to CASMGRGHTGELFF.

This clonotype was found many times. The genes are TRBV5-1 and TRBJ2-7, with 7 bases that match TRBD1. The CDR3 extends over 13 amino acids. V dropped 3 bases and J dropped 3; count of bases not matched to a gene: 3. Germline CDR1 SGHRS, CDR2 YFSETQ. The CDR3 region has the DNA TGCGCCAGCAGCTCGACAGGGAACTACGAGCAGTACTTC. It is translated as CASSSTGNYEQYF.

This clonotype was counted many times. The chain combines TRBV12-5 with TRBJ2-5; TRBD2 is a possible D gene (6 bases). Trimming took 0 bases from V and 5 from J, leaving 19 bases between them. This CDR3 has 17 amino acids. Germline CDR1 reads LGHNT; CDR2 reads FRNRAP. The CDR3 sequence is CASGLVRDSGPPETQYF. The CDR3 DNA follows: TGTGCTAGTGGTTTGGTACGGGACTCGGGCCCGCCGGAGACCCAGTACTTC.

This clonotype appeared many times. The chain links TRBV4-2 to TRBJ2-1; TRBD2 matches at 11 bases. The CDR3 extends over 17 amino acids. The germline V gene has CDR1 LGHNA and CDR2 YNFKEQ. V lost 4 bases, J lost 8 bases, and 13 bases stayed unmatched. The CDR3 DNA reads as TGTGCCAGCAGCCCCTGGGAAATAGCGGGAGGGCCTGATGAGCAGTTCTTC. Encoded protein: CASSPWEIAGGPDEQFF.

This clonotype was seen at least ten times. This rearrangement joins TRBV27 to TRBJ1-5; TRBD1 aligns across 10 bases. This CDR3 spans 19 amino acids. The germline gives CDR1 MNHEY, CDR2 SMNVEV (reference sequence). The V segment lost 2 bases and the J segment 1 base; nucleotides outside the gene matches: 11. This chain's CDR3 is CASSLNPGQGSSSNQPQHF. CDR3 coding DNA: TGTGCCAGCAGTTTAAACCCGGGACAGGGGTCCTCGAGCAATCAGCCCCAGCATTTT.

This clonotype has a handful of counts. This chain joins TRBV5-1 and TRBJ1-6; D is uncertain. Germline assignment: CDR1 SGHRS and CDR2 YFSETQ. The CDR3 has 16 amino acids. The V and J ends lost 0 bases and 9 bases respectively, with 16 bases between them. The CDR3 DNA sequence: TGCGCCAGCAGCTTGGTGGCATTTCGGTTCGGTTCACCCCTCCACTTT. Translation: CASSLVAFRFGSPLHF.

This clonotype was seen repeatedly, ten times or more. The rearrangement links TRBV4-2 to TRBJ2-5; TRBD2 matches 11 bases. Trimming cost V 4 bases and J 1 base; bases outside gene matches: 2. The germline CDR1 and CDR2 sequences are LGHNA and YNFKEQ. This CDR3 is built from 15 residues. The CDR3 DNA is TGTGCCAGCAGCCCTGGGACTAGCGGCCAAGAGACCCAGTACTTC. As protein: CASSPGTSGQETQYF.